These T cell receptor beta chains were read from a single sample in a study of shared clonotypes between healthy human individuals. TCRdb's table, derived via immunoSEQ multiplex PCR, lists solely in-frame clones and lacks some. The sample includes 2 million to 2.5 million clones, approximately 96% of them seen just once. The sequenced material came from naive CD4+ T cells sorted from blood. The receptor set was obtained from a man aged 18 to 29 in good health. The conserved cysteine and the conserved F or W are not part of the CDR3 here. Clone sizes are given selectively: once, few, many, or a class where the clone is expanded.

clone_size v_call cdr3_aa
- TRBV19 ASIDNRGLGQPQH
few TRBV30 ARITGTGELF
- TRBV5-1 ASSLSGWDGYT
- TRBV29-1 SVGWQSAGELF
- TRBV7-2 ASSLTERRTINEQF
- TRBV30 AWSKAVSNQPQH
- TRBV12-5 ASGPFSKTADSQETQY
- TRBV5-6 ASSLETGESYNEQF
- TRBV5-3 ARSPRDRETYGRGYT
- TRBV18 ASSPDRYNTGELF
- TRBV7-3 ASSLRGQGSYEQY
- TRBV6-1 ASSENRAYEQY
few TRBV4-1 ASSQVPGDSNQPQH
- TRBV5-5 ASSLALSGAEAF
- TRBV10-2 ASTGNSEAF
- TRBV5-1 ASKQRPNYNEQF
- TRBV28 ASSPSGGANTEAF
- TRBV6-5 ASSYVAGGPTDTQY
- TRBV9 ASSASGQGGNQPQH
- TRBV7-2 ASSLVGRESGELF
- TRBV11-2 ASSLETNPYNEQF
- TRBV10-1 ASSPTSGGYNEQF
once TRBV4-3 ASSHLQGGKETQY
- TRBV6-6 ASSYRQGFDNQPQH
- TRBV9 ASSARDSWGETQY
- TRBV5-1 ASSTYAGNEQF
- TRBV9 ASSVNTGDTQY